A selection of T cell receptor beta chains follows, all from one sample in a study of T cells in narcolepsy. Only in-frame clones appear in the TCRdb table, and some are missing; sequencing was by immunoSEQ multiplex PCR. The sample holds just under 30,000 clones, approximately 89% seen once. The sample comprised memory (CD45RA-) CD4+ T cells from blood. The receptors were gathered from a human donor in good health. The conserved cysteine and the conserved F or W are not part of the CDR3 here.

v_call	j_call	cdr3_aa
TRBV28	TRBJ2-7	ASSFVGLATPYEQY
TRBV18	TRBJ1-2	ASSTGTGLYGYT
TRBV4-1	TRBJ1-5	ASSLESGNQPQH
TRBV7-5	TRBJ1-2	APVGGSIPGGYT
TRBV5-4	TRBJ2-6	ASSLVGGTSSGANVLT
TRBV11-3	TRBJ2-1	ASSLGPGYQF
TRBV28	TRBJ2-7	ASSLFFIGATLSSYEQY
TRBV7-3	TRBJ2-2	ASSLGVPGELF
TRBV5-4	TRBJ2-1	ASSLVLQGYNEQF
TRBV6-1	TRBJ2-1	ASSALGGSSYNEQF
TRBV11-2	TRBJ2-4	ASRLTGDGIQY
TRBV10-3	TRBJ2-1	AISESSWWGNEQF
TRBV9	TRBJ2-7	ASSVGRTSGPHYEQY
TRBV7-6	TRBJ1-4	ASSLGGARATNEKLF
TRBV30	TRBJ2-5	AWRLAGGRGTQY
TRBV5-5	TRBJ2-3	ASSQRTDTQY
TRBV6-1	TRBJ1-1	ASSATLENTEAF
TRBV7-6	TRBJ2-6	ASSLRVGSGANVLT
TRBV19	TRBJ1-1	ASSWAAEAF
TRBV29-1	TRBJ1-1	SAEQGMNTEAF
TRBV6-5	TRBJ2-1	ASSYDSGGAREQF
TRBV7-9	TRBJ1-1	ASSSSWGAGTTEAF
TRBV5-4	TRBJ2-5	ASRGQGGQETQY
TRBV30	TRBJ1-2	ALPGLTLGGYT
TRBV6-5	TRBJ2-1	ASSSSGQGVIYEQF
TRBV19	TRBJ2-3	ASAPTGFTDTQY
TRBV28	TRBJ2-5	ASSDRTGGGWETQY
TRBV18	TRBJ2-2	ASSPSRSGVANTGELF
TRBV6-5	TRBJ1-1	ASSYSSGGTEAF
TRBV19	TRBJ2-2	ASSTGTGDTGELF
TRBV30	-	AWSVHWIGEQY
TRBV2	TRBJ2-5	ASSVGYRQETQY
TRBV5-1	TRBJ1-2	ASSLEWSVGQGAHPYGYT
TRBV2	TRBJ1-1	ASSEVQLNGAF
TRBV5-1	TRBJ2-1	ASSLERGNEQF
TRBV5-5	TRBJ2-5	ASSPLGKETQY
TRBV27	TRBJ1-1	ASSTYRGLNTEAF
TRBV6-5	TRBJ1-2	ASNPTSGGRRGYT
TRBV19	TRBJ2-6	ASSIPGPGANVLT
TRBV6-1	TRBJ1-2	ASTQSPGDNGYT
TRBV6-5	TRBJ2-7	ASSYGQGFYEQY
TRBV27	TRBJ2-1	ASSPSGTSEDEQF
TRBV9	TRBJ2-7	ASSLGTGYDEQY
TRBV28	TRBJ2-7	ASSQAGPPYEQY
TRBV30	TRBJ1-3	AWREGYTIY
TRBV18	TRBJ1-4	ASSPSQGEKLF
TRBV5-8	TRBJ1-1	ASSSGNSNPRAF
TRBV5-4	TRBJ1-4	ASSLTGGGEKLF
TRBV2	TRBJ1-3	ASRDRGILGNTIY
TRBV30	TRBJ1-6	AWSVFQGPGSPLH
TRBV7-8	TRBJ2-5	ASSFTGGETQY
TRBV6-1	TRBJ1-5	ASSESWAAVLRSQPQH
TRBV6-6	TRBJ1-6	ASSYRPALNSPLH
TRBV27	TRBJ1-4	ASKGDRGWEKLF
TRBV29-1	TRBJ1-1	SVREAPSTEAF
TRBV5-4	TRBJ1-3	ASSLAISGNTIY
TRBV2	TRBJ2-7	ASSEGGFRLYEQY
TRBV4-1	TRBJ1-2	ASSQTPGRLYGYT
TRBV19	TRBJ1-2	ASNKDSRGYT
TRBV14	TRBJ2-3	ASSRLATQY